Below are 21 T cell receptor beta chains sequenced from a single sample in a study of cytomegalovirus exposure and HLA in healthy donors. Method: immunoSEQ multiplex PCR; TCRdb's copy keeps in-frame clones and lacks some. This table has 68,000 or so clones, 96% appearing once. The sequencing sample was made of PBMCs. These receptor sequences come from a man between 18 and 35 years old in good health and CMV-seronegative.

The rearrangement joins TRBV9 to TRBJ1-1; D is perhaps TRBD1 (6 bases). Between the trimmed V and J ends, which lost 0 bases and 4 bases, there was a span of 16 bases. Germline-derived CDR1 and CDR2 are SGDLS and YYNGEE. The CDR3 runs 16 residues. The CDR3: CASSVEGHSRGTEAFF. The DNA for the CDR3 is TGTGCCAGCAGCGTAGAGGGACACTCTCGGGGCACTGAAGCTTTCTTT.

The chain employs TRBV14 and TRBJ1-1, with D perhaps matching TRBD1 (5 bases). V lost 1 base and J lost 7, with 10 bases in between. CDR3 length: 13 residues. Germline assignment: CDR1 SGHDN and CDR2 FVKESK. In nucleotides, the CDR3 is TGTGCCAGCAGCCAAGGACAGTTACTTGAAGCTTTCTTT. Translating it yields CASSQGQLLEAFF.

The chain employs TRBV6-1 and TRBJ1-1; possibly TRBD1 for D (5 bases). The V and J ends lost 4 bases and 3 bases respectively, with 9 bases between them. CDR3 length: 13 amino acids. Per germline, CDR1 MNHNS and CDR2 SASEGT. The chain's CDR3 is CASSVGVHTEAFF. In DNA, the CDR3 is TGTGCCAGCAGTGTAGGGGTGCACACTGAAGCTTTCTTT.

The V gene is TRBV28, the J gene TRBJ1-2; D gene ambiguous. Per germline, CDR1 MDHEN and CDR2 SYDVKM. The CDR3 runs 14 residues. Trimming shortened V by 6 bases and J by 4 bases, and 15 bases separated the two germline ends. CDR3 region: CASSLSVPGYGYTF. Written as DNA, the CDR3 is TGTGCCAGCAGCTTGTCGGTCCCGGGCTATGGCTACACCTTC.

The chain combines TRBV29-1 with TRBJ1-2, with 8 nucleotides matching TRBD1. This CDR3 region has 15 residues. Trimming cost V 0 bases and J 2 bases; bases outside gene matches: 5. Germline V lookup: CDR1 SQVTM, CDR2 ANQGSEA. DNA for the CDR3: TGCAGCGTTGAAGATCGTGGACAGGGAAACTATGGCTACACCTTC. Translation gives CSVEDRGQGNYGYTF.

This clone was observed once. In nucleotides, the CDR3 is TGTGCCAGCAGATTGGACAGGATCACCTACGAGCAGTACTTC. Encoded protein: CASRLDRITYEQYF. The V gene is TRBV11-2, the J gene TRBJ2-7, with 7 bases that match TRBD1. The CDR3 totals 14 residues. J gave up 2 bases and V 6 bases, and 7 bases lay outside the gene matches. Germline CDR1 reads SGHAT; CDR2 reads FQNNGV.

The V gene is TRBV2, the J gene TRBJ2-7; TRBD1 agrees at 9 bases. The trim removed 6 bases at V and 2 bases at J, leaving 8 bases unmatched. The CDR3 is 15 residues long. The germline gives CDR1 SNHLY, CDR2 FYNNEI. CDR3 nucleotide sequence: TGTGCCAGCAGCTCGAGGGGACAGGGACCCTACGAGCAGTACTTC. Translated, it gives CASSSRGQGPYEQYF.

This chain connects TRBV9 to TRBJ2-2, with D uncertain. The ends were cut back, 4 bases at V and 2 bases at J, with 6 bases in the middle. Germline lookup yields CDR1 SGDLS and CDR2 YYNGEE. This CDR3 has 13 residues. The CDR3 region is CASSPHNTGELFF. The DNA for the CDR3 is TGTGCCAGCAGCCCCCATAACACCGGGGAGCTGTTTTTT. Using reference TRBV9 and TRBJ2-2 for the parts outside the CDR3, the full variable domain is DSGVTQTPKHLITATGQRVTLRCSPRSGDLSVYWYQQSLDQGLQFLIQYYNGEERAKGNILERFSAQQFPDLHSELNLSSLELGDSALYFCASSPHNTGELFFGEGSRLTVL.

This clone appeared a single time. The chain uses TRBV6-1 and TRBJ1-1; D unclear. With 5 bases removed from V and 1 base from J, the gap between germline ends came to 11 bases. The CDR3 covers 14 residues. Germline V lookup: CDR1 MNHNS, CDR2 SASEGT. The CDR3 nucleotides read TGTGCCAGCAGTAAGGAGCGGGGGAACACTGAAGCTTTCTTT. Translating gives CASSKERGNTEAFF.

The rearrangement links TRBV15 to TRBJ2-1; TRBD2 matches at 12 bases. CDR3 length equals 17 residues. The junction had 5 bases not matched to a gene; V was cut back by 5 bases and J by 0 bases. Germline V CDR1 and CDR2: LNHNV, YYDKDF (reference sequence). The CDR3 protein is CATSPETSGSSYNEQFF. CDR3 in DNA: TGTGCCACCAGCCCCGAGACTAGCGGGAGCTCCTACAATGAGCAGTTCTTC.

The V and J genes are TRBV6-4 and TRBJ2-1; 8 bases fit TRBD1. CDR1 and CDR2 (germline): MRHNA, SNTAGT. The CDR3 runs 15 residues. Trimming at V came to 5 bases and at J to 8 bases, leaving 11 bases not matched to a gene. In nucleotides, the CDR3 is TGTGCCAGCAGTCCACGTCCCGGGACAGGAGATGAGCAGTTCTTC. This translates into CASSPRPGTGDEQFF.

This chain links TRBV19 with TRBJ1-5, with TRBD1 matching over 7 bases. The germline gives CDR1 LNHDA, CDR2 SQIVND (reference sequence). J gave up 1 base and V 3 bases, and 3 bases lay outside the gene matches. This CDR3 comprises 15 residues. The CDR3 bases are TGTGCCAGTAGTATGTTGGACAGGAGCAATCAGCCCCAGCATTTT. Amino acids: CASSMLDRSNQPQHF.

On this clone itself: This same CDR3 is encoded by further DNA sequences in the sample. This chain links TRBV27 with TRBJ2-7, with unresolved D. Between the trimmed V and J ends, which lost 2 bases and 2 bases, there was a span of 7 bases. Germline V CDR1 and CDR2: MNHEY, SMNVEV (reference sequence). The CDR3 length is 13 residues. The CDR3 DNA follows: TGTGCCAGCAGTTTAGGCTCCACCTACGAGCAGTACTTC. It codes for CASSLGSTYEQYF.

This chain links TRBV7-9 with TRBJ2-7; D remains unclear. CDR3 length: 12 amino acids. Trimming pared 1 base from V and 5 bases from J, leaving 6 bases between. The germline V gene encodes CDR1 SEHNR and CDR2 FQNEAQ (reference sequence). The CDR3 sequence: CASSLGANEQYF. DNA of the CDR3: TGTGCCAGCAGCTTAGGGGCGAACGAGCAGTACTTC.

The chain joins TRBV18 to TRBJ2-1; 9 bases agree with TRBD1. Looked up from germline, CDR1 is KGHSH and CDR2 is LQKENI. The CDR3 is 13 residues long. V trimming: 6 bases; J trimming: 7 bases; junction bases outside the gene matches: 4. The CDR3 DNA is TGTGCCAGCTCGACAGGGACAGGGAATGAGCAGTTCTTC. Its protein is CASSTGTGNEQFF.

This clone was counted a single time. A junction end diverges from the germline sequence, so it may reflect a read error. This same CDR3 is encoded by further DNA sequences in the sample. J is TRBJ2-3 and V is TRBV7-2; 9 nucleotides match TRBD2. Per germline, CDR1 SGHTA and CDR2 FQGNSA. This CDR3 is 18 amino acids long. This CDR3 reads CASSLVSGRGRAADTQYF. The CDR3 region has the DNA TGTGCTAGCAGCTTAGTTAGCGGGAGAGGTCGGGCGGCAGATACGCAGTATTTT.

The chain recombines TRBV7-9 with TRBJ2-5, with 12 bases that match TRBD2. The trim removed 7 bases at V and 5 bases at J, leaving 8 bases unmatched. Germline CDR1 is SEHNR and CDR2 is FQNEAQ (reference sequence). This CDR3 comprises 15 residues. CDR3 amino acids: CASTGLAGTTETQYF. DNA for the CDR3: TGTGCCAGCACCGGACTAGCGGGAACGACTGAGACCCAGTACTTC.

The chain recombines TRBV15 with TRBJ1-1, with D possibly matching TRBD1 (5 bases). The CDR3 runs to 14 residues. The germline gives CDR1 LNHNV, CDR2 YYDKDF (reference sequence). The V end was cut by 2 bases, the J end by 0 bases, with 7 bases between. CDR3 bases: TGTGCCACCAGCAGACAGGGTCTGAACACTGAAGCTTTCTTT. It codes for CATSRQGLNTEAFF.

CDR3 DNA: TGTGCCAGCAGCCGACCGACAGGAACTGGTGGCTACACCTTC. Encoded protein: CASSRPTGTGGYTF. The chain carries TRBV6-5 and TRBJ1-2; D possibly corresponds to TRBD1 (6 bases). CDR3 length: 14 amino acids. Germline assignment: CDR1 MNHEY and CDR2 SVGAGI. Trimming took 6 bases from V and 7 from J, leaving 18 bases between them.

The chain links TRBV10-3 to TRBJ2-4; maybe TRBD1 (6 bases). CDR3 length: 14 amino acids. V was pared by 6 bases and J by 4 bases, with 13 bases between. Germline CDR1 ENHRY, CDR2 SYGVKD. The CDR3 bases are TGTGCCATCAGCGAAACAGGGTTGAAAAACATTCAGTACTTC. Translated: CAISETGLKNIQYF.

The CDR3: CAISESLAGGHEQYF. As DNA, the CDR3 is TGTGCCATCAGTGAGTCTCTAGCGGGAGGTCACGAGCAGTACTTC. The chain uses TRBV10-3 and TRBJ2-7; TRBD2 aligns across 11 bases. The CDR3 runs 15 residues. Germline CDR1 reads ENHRY; CDR2 reads SYGVKD. The V gene end was trimmed by 0 bases and the J gene end by 5 bases; junction bases not matched to a gene: 3.